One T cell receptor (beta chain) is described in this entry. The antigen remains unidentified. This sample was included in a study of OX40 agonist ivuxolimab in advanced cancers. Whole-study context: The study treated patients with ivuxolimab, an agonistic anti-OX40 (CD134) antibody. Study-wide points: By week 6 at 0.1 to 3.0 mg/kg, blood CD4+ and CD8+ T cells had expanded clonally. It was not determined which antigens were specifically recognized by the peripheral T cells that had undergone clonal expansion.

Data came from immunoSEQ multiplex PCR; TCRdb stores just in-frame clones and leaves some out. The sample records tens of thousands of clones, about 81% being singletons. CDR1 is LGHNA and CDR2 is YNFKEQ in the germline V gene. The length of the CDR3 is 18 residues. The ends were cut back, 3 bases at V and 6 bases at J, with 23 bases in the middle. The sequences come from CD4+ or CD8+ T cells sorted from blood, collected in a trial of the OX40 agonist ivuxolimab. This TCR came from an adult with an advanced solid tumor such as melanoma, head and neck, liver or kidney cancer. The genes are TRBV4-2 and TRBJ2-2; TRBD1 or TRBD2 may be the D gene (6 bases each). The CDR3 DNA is TGTGCCAGCAGCCACACACGCATAGCGGCAGGGGTCCCCGGGGAGCTGTTTTTT. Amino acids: CASSHTRIAAGVPGELFF.